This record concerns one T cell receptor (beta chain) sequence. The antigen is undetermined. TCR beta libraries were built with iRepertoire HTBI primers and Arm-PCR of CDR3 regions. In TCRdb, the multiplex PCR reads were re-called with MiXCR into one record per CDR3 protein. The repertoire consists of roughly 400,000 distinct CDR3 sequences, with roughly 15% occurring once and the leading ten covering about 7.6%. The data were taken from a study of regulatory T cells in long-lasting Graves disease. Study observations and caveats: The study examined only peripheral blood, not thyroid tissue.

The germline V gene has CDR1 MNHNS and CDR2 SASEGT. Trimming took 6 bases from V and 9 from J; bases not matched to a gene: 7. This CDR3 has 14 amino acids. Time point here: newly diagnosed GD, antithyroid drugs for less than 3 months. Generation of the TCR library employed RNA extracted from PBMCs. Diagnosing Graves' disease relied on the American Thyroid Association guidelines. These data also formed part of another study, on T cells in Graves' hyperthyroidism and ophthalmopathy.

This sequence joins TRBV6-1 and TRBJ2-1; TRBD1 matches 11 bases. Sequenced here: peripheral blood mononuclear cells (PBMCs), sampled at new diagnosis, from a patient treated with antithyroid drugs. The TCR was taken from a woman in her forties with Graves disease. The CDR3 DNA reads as TGTGCCAGCAGCTCGGACAGGGGGCGGAGTGAGCAGTTCTTC. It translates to CASSSDRGRSEQFF.